The 11 T cell receptor beta chains presented below share a single source sample, sequenced in a study of cytomegalovirus exposure and HLA in healthy donors. In the PCR, 60 Vbeta and 13 Jbeta primers were used. The repertoire was sequenced with immunoSEQ multiplex PCR; TCRdb's copy has only in-frame clones and lacks some. The table includes around 68,000 clones, about 70% detected once. The specimen sequenced was PBMCs. These receptor sequences come from a woman in her 30s in good health and CMV-seronegative.

The chain combines TRBV2 with TRBJ2-5, with D perhaps TRBD1 (6 bases). Trimming took 7 bases from V and 1 from J, leaving 13 bases between them. The CDR3 loop spans 14 amino acids. Germline V gene data show CDR1 as SNHLY and CDR2 as FYNNEI. For the CDR3, the DNA is TGTGCCAGCATTGTCGGACAGATCCAAGAGACCCAGTACTTC. Translation gives CASIVGQIQETQYF. Using reference TRBV2 and TRBJ2-5 for the parts outside the CDR3, the full variable domain is EPEVTQTPSHQVTQMGQEVILRCVPISNHLYFYWYRQILGQKVEFLVSFYNNEISEKSEIFDDQFSVERPDGSNFTLKIRSTKLEDSAMYFCASIVGQIQETQYFGPGTRLLVL.

V is TRBV6-1 and J is TRBJ1-5; D ambiguous. The length of the CDR3 is 11 residues. The V gene lost 6 bases and the J gene lost 11 bases, with 11 bases spanning the gap. Germline V gives CDR1 MNHNS, CDR2 SASEGT. The CDR3 reads CASRVYEAQHF. CDR3 in DNA: TGTGCCAGCAGGGTCTATGAGGCCCAGCATTTT.

This chain uses TRBV28 with TRBJ1-4; 7 bases line up with TRBD1. The germline gives CDR1 MDHEN, CDR2 SYDVKM. The ends lost 6 bases at V and 5 bases at J; junction bases unmatched: 12. There are 16 residues in the CDR3. DNA of the CDR3: TGTGCCAGCAGCTCTCCCGGACAGGAGCTAAATGAAAAACTGTTTTTT. It specifies CASSSPGQELNEKLFF.

The chain couples TRBV7-6 to TRBJ2-1; TRBD2 matches 9 bases. V dropped 5 bases and J dropped 8; count of bases not matched to a gene: 10. Germline lookup yields CDR1 SGHVS and CDR2 FNYEAQ. This CDR3 comprises 15 residues. The chain's CDR3 is CASSTGTSTFDEQFF. The CDR3, as DNA: TGTGCCAGCAGCACCGGGACTAGCACTTTCGATGAGCAGTTCTTC.

The chain combines TRBV27 with TRBJ2-3; 9 nucleotides align to TRBD2. The CDR3 runs to 15 residues. The germline CDR1 and CDR2 sequences are MNHEY and SMNVEV (reference sequence). The ends lost 6 bases at V and 1 base at J; junction bases unmatched: 5. The CDR3 reads CASRKAGGRTDTQYF. Here the CDR3 DNA reads TGTGCCAGCAGAAAAGCGGGGGGACGCACAGATACGCAGTATTTT.

V is TRBV7-2 and J is TRBJ1-1, with no clear D. The CDR3 sequence is 14 residues long. The ends were cut back, 1 base at V and 7 bases at J, with 13 bases in the middle. From germline, CDR1 is SGHTA and CDR2 FQGNSA. Written as DNA, the CDR3 is TGTGCCAGCAGCTTAGGAGTCCGAGCCGGTGAAGCTTTCTTT. Protein product: CASSLGVRAGEAFF. Looking up the rest from reference TRBV7-2 and TRBJ1-1 gives the full variable domain: GAGVSQSPSNKVTEKGKDVELRCDPISGHTALYWYRQSLGQGLEFLIYFQGNSAPDKSGLPSDRFSAERTGGSVSTLTIQRTQQEDSAVYLCASSLGVRAGEAFFGQGTRLTVV.

The chain links TRBV25-1 to TRBJ2-5; 9 nucleotides agree with TRBD1. Unmatched junction bases numbered 1, after V lost 4 bases and J lost 1 base. CDR1 and CDR2 (germline): MGHDK, SYGVNS. CDR3 length equals 14 residues. CDR3 in amino acids: CASSVQGAQETQYF. The DNA for the CDR3 is TGTGCCAGCAGTGTACAGGGGGCCCAAGAGACCCAGTACTTC.

This clone was detected a few times. The V gene is TRBV28, the J gene TRBJ1-2, with TRBD1 matching 8 bases. Germline V gene data show CDR1 as MDHEN and CDR2 as SYDVKM. Unmatched junction bases numbered 9, after V lost 7 bases and J lost 8 bases. The CDR3 extends over 13 amino acids. CDR3 in DNA: TGTGCCAGCACCACCCAGGGGGCGGGAGGCTACACCTTC. Amino acid sequence: CASTTQGAGGYTF.

The rearrangement uses TRBV5-1 and TRBJ1-1, with TRBD1 matching over 8 bases. The CDR3 consists of 15 residues. The germline gives CDR1 SGHRS, CDR2 YFSETQ. Trimming removed 4 bases from V and 3 bases from J; junction bases left unmatched: 8. In DNA form, the CDR3 reads TGCGCCAGCAGCCTAAGGACAGGGAGTTACACTGAAGCTTTCTTT. Translating it yields CASSLRTGSYTEAFF.

The gene calls are TRBV20-1 and TRBJ2-5; D uncertain. Trimming stripped 3 bases from V and 5 bases from J, with 7 bases between. The CDR3 is made up of 11 amino acids. Germline loops: CDR1 DFQATT, CDR2 SNEGSKA (reference sequence). The CDR3 DNA follows: TGCAGTGCTAGTCTCGAGGAGACCCAGTACTTC. The encoded protein is CSASLEETQYF.

The chain carries TRBV9 and TRBJ2-7; TRBD2 matches 10 bases. Germline V gives CDR1 SGDLS, CDR2 YYNGEE. The CDR3 length is 13 residues. Trimming at V came to 7 bases and at J to 2 bases, leaving 3 bases not matched to a gene. This chain's CDR3 is CASGSGGAYEQYF. DNA of the CDR3: TGTGCCAGCGGAAGCGGGGGGGCCTACGAGCAGTACTTC.